The clone carrying this T cell receptor beta chain was observed a handful of times. Antigen specificity is unknown. These data are taken from a study of T cells in Graves' hyperthyroidism and ophthalmopathy. Subjects with ophthalmopathy showed a Clinical Activity Score no lower than 3, a NOSPECS grade no lower than 4, and a duration shorter than 3 months. Those patients with uncontrolled infection, other autoimmune disease, pregnancy or lactation were excluded. The CDR3 length is 15 residues. Trimming left V 2 bases short and J 8 bases short, with 17 bases between. Germline assignment: CDR1 SGHKS and CDR2 YYEKEE (reference sequence). General study results and limits: Within blood appeared most thyroid clonotypes that had expanded above 0.001.

It was RNA transcripts that yielded the amplified TCR beta CDR3 regions. An initial round of RT-PCR targeting the TCR CDR3 relied on the HTBI primer set. TCRdb redid the calling of the multiplex PCR reads with MiXCR, one entry per CDR3 protein. The sample holds 450,000 to 600,000 distinct CDR3 sequences, just under 20% seen once. The source is a man in his forties with Graves' ophthalmopathy. The specimen was blood. This chain joins TRBV5-5 and TRBJ2-4; D may be TRBD1 or TRBD2 (6 bases each). The CDR3 reads CASSFQGRLGDIQYF. CDR3 DNA sequence: TGTGCCAGCAGCTTTCAGGGGAGGCTAGGAGACATTCAGTACTTC. Using reference TRBV5-5 and TRBJ2-4 for the parts outside the CDR3, the full variable domain is DAGVTQSPTHLIKTRGQQVTLRCSPISGHKSVSWYQQVLGQGPQFIFQYYEKEERGRGNFPDRFSARQFPNYSSELNVNALLLGDSALYLCASSFQGRLGDIQYFGAGTRLSVL.